This entry features one T cell receptor beta chain sequence. These data originate in a study of blood T cells in healthy people across ages. This CDR3 spans 15 amino acids. The ends lost 6 bases at V and 5 bases at J; junction bases unmatched: 10. Germline V gives CDR1 KGHSH, CDR2 LQKENI. Next came a second PCR, run for roughly 7 to 12 cycles, which used a sample-barcoded 5' primer along with a J-beta primer mix. TCRdb reprocessed the 5' RACE reads via MiXCR and lists one record per CDR3 protein. Of about 780,000 distinct CDR3 sequences in the sample, 46% were seen once. The TCR originated in an elderly man in good health. V is TRBV18 and J is TRBJ2-3; 8 bases agree with TRBD2. The sample consisted of blood. DNA of the CDR3: TGTGCCAGCTCGCGGGATAGCGGGAAGGGAGATACGCAGTATTTT. This encodes CASSRDSGKGDTQYF.